These 17 T cell receptor beta chains were sequenced from one sample in a study of Ad26.COV2.S vaccination and SARS-CoV-2 variants. The treatment was: some 19 received Ad26.COV2.S at low or high dose, single or two shots; about 5 received placebo; per-sample allocation not given. Specimen acquisition occurred on day 63 following the initial vaccine or placebo injection. Libraries were prepared by immunoSEQ multiplex PCR; TCRdb keeps only in-frame clonotypes and omits some of them. The table has under 600,000 clones, roughly nine tenths seen once. Material: peripheral blood, obtained in a trial of Ad26.COV2.S vaccine versus placebo. The receptors were gathered from a person between 18 and 60 years old who received the Ad26.COV2.S COVID-19 vaccine or a placebo.

The gene calls are TRBV9 and TRBJ2-1; D could derive from TRBD1 or TRBD2 (5 bases each). The CDR3 has 15 residues. Deletions cut 3 bases from V and 3 bases from J, with 13 bases between. In germline, CDR1 is SGDLS, CDR2 YYNGEE. In nucleotides, the CDR3 is TGTGCCAGCAGCGCCCGGGACCAGTTCTACAATGAGCAGTTCTTC. Amino acids: CASSARDQFYNEQFF.

This chain links TRBV5-1 with TRBJ1-1; D ambiguous. The V gene lost 1 base and the J gene lost 0 bases, with 19 bases spanning the gap. The germline CDR1 and CDR2 sequences are SGHRS and YFSETQ. The CDR3 sequence is 18 residues long. Here the CDR3 reads CASSLNRPMLIMNTEAFF. The CDR3 DNA reads as TGCGCCAGCAGCTTGAATAGGCCCATGCTAATCATGAACACTGAAGCTTTCTTT. Full variable domain (remainder filled in from reference TRBV5-1 and TRBJ1-1): KAGVTQTPRYLIKTRGQQVTLSCSPISGHRSVSWYQQTPGQGLQFLFEYFSETQRNKGNFPGRFSGRQFSNSRSEMNVSTLELGDSALYLCASSLNRPMLIMNTEAFFGQGTRLTVV.

This clone was seen only once. The rearrangement links TRBV29-1 to TRBJ2-5, with unresolved D. This CDR3 comprises 14 residues. In germline, CDR1 is SQVTM, CDR2 ANQGSEA. The V gene lost 2 bases and the J gene lost 1 base, with 11 bases spanning the gap. CDR3 residues: CSVEFTTSQETQYF. CDR3 sequence (DNA): TGCAGCGTTGAATTTACGACTTCCCAAGAGACCCAGTACTTC.

The chain uses TRBV18 and TRBJ1-2; D perhaps matches TRBD1 (5 bases). Trimming removed 0 bases at V and 3 bases at J, with 11 bases between. This CDR3 comprises 15 residues. Looked up from germline, CDR1 is KGHSH and CDR2 is LQKENI. CDR3 DNA: TGTGCCAGCTCACCACCGACCCGGGGGGACTATGGCTACACCTTC. Translated: CASSPPTRGDYGYTF.

J is TRBJ2-7 and V is TRBV5-6; D is undetermined. Germline V lookup: CDR1 SGHDT, CDR2 YYEEEE. Trimming stripped 4 bases from V and 3 bases from J, with 8 bases between. This CDR3 is 12 amino acids long. CDR3 sequence: CASSRPDYEQYF. DNA of the CDR3: TGTGCCAGCAGCAGGCCAGACTACGAGCAGTACTTC.

This chain connects TRBV7-9 to TRBJ2-6, with D unclear. The CDR3 spans 16 residues. Germline assignment: CDR1 SEHNR and CDR2 FQNEAQ (reference sequence). V lost 4 bases and J 0 bases, leaving 10 bases between the germline ends. Here the CDR3 reads CASSYAADSGANVLTF. CDR3 bases: TGTGCCAGCAGCTACGCGGCCGACTCTGGGGCCAACGTCCTGACTTTC.

Only one count was recorded for this clone. The DNA of the CDR3 is TGCGCCAGCAGCTTGAGGGGGCAATCAAATGAAAAACTGTTTTTT. This sequence encodes CASSLRGQSNEKLFF. V and J are TRBV5-1 and TRBJ1-4, with TRBD1 matching 7 bases. With 1 base clipped from V and 5 bases from J, the junction kept 5 bases outside the gene matches. Germline lookup yields CDR1 SGHRS and CDR2 YFSETQ. This CDR3 contains 15 residues.

This sequence joins TRBV18 and TRBJ2-1; 9 nucleotides match TRBD2. Losses at the gene ends were 0 bases for V and 4 bases for J; bases not matched to a gene: 4. CDR1 and CDR2 from the germline V gene are KGHSH and LQKENI. The CDR3 covers 16 residues. The CDR3 here is CASSPPGTSRYNEQFF. Written as DNA, the CDR3 is TGTGCCAGCTCACCACCAGGGACTAGCAGGTACAATGAGCAGTTCTTC. The entire variable domain, with the rest obtained from reference TRBV18 and TRBJ2-1, is as follows: NAGVMQNPRHLVRRRGQEARLRCSPMKGHSHVYWYRQLPEEGLKFMVYLQKENIIDESGMPKERFSAEFPKEGPSILRIQQVVRGDSAAYFCASSPPGTSRYNEQFFGPGTRLTVL.

This sequence joins TRBV7-2 and TRBJ1-2; D possibly corresponds to TRBD1 (6 bases). V was shortened by 5 bases and J by 1 base, with 17 bases between the two germline ends. Germline assignment: CDR1 SGHTA and CDR2 FQGNSA. This CDR3 region has 16 residues. For the CDR3, the DNA is TGTGCCAGCAGCCCACAATCTGGACAGTATAACTATGGCTACACCTTC. Encoded protein: CASSPQSGQYNYGYTF.

A single count supports this clone. The gene calls are TRBV6-2 or TRBV6-3 and TRBJ2-5, with 10 bases matching TRBD2. This CDR3 spans 15 amino acids. The germline V gene encodes CDR1 MNHEY and CDR2 SVGEGT. Trimming cost V 2 bases and J 5 bases; bases outside gene matches: 5. Written as DNA, the CDR3 is TGTGCCAGCAGTTACCCGGGACTAGCGTTTGAGACCCAGTACTTC. It specifies CASSYPGLAFETQYF.

The rearrangement uses TRBV2 and TRBJ2-4, with 9 positions matching TRBD1. This CDR3 has 14 amino acids. The V segment lost 6 bases and the J segment 2 bases; nucleotides outside the gene matches: 2. Germline CDR1 and CDR2: SNHLY and FYNNEI. CDR3 sequence (DNA): TGTGCCAGCAGACAGGGGGCGACCAAAAACATTCAGTACTTC. This encodes CASRQGATKNIQYF. The full variable domain, with the rest looked up from reference TRBV2 and TRBJ2-4, is EPEVTQTPSHQVTQMGQEVILRCVPISNHLYFYWYRQILGQKVEFLVSFYNNEISEKSEIFDDQFSVERPDGSNFTLKIRSTKLEDSAMYFCASRQGATKNIQYFGAGTRLSVL.

The rearrangement links TRBV29-1 to TRBJ2-5; 15 nucleotides line up with TRBD2. Trimming at V came to 5 bases and at J to 4 bases, leaving 2 bases not matched to a gene. From germline, CDR1 is SQVTM and CDR2 ANQGSEA. CDR3 length equals 14 residues. The CDR3 DNA follows: TGCAGCGTTTTGGGACTAGCGGGGGGAGAGACCCAGTACTTC. Residues: CSVLGLAGGETQYF.

The V gene is TRBV24-1, the J gene TRBJ2-7; TRBD2 agrees at 15 bases. The junction had 15 bases not matched to a gene; V was cut back by 8 bases and J by 2 bases. Per the germline V gene, CDR1 is KGHDR and CDR2 is SFDVKD. There are 19 residues in the CDR3. Here the CDR3 DNA reads TGTGCCACCACCCACAGGCAATCCGGGACTAGCGGGAGGCCCTACGAGCAGTACTTC. Its protein product is CATTHRQSGTSGRPYEQYF.

The V gene is TRBV3-1 (or the pseudogene TRBV3-2), the J gene TRBJ1-2; D remains unclear. Trimming pared 0 bases from V and 11 bases from J, leaving 10 bases between. CDR3 length equals 12 residues. The germline V gene has CDR1 LGHDT and CDR2 YNNKEL (reference sequence). The CDR3, as DNA: TGTGCCAGCAGCCAAGATCTAAAGGTTTACACCTTC. It codes for CASSQDLKVYTF.

The chain links TRBV5-1 to TRBJ2-2; D ambiguous. This CDR3 comprises 14 residues. The germline V gene encodes CDR1 SGHRS and CDR2 YFSETQ. V dropped 4 bases and J dropped 2 bases, with 9 bases sitting between them. The DNA of the CDR3 is TGCGCCAGCAGCCGCTCGCTTAACACCGGGGAGCTGTTTTTT. It yields the protein CASSRSLNTGELFF.

The chain is built from TRBV7-2 and TRBJ2-3; TRBD2 matches 9 bases. In germline, CDR1 is SGHTA, CDR2 FQGNSA. Trimming cost V 5 bases and J 5 bases; bases outside gene matches: 14. The CDR3 sequence is 17 residues long. This CDR3 is CASSPQVLAGLGDTQYF. The CDR3 DNA reads TGTGCCAGCAGCCCCCAGGTTCTAGCGGGGCTGGGAGATACGCAGTATTTT. The complete variable domain, with remaining parts taken from reference TRBV7-2 and TRBJ2-3, reads GAGVSQSPSNKVTEKGKDVELRCDPISGHTALYWYRQSLGQGLEFLIYFQGNSAPDKSGLPSDRFSAERTGGSVSTLTIQRTQQEDSAVYLCASSPQVLAGLGDTQYFGPGTRLTVL.

The chain links TRBV2 to TRBJ2-1, with 8 bases that match TRBD2. The V and J ends lost 7 bases and 8 bases, in that order; junction bases with no gene match: 10. CDR1 and CDR2 (germline): SNHLY, FYNNEI. The CDR3 runs 14 residues. CDR3 residues: CASMGTSLFYEQFF. The CDR3 DNA reads as TGTGCCAGCATGGGGACTAGTTTATTCTATGAGCAGTTCTTC.